This TCR beta chain derives from a study of human T cells and chemical hapten exposure. Time point here: patch test 2, 6 weeks after DPC sensitization. Sample treatment: therapeutic diphenylcyclopropenone sensitization with weekly scalp DPC. TCRdb recomputed calls from the RACE reads with MiXCR, one row per CDR3 protein. Of about 84,000 distinct CDR3 sequences detected, about 10% appear once; the ten largest clones hold more than 4%. There are 15 residues in the CDR3. Per germline, CDR1 SGHDT and CDR2 YYEEEE. Trimming removed 4 bases from V and 8 bases from J; junction bases left unmatched: 8. This clonotype was detected ten times or more.

The source is a woman between 45 and 65 years old with alopecia areata. Some clones in this sample may be carry-over from other donors' samples. Sequenced here: whole blood, sampled in connection with sensitization to the hapten diphenylcyclopropenone (DPC). This chain links TRBV5-6 with TRBJ2-6; 8 positions agree with TRBD1. CDR3 loop: CASSRRTGMTNVLTF. The CDR3 coding sequence is TGTGCCAGCAGCAGAAGGACAGGGATGACCAACGTCCTGACTTTC.